There are a few counts of the clone carrying this T cell receptor (beta chain). The data were obtained in a study of regulatory T cells in long-lasting Graves disease. Germline assignment: CDR1 KGHSH and CDR2 LQKENI. The CDR3 has 16 amino acids. Trimming took 0 bases from V and 0 from J, leaving 9 bases between them. Relying on iRepertoire HTBI primers and Arm-PCR of CDR3 regions, the team built TCR beta libraries. TCRdb reanalysed the multiplex PCR reads using MiXCR and keeps one entry per CDR3 protein. The table has roughly 610,000 distinct CDR3 sequences, about 16% seen once. Indicated time point: newly diagnosed GD, antithyroid drugs for less than 3 months. With RNA extracted from PBMCs as input, the TCR library was made. A further study also used this sample, focusing on T cells in Graves' hyperthyroidism and ophthalmopathy.

The rearrangement joins TRBV18 to TRBJ2-4; no clear D gene. Source: peripheral blood mononuclear cells (PBMCs), taken at new diagnosis, from a patient treated with antithyroid drugs. This receptor was taken from a man between 18 and 35 years old with Graves disease. The CDR3 region has the DNA TGTGCCAGCTCACCACCGGGAAATTTAGCCAAAAACATTCAGTACTTC. Translated, it gives CASSPPGNLAKNIQYF.